This paragraph reports one T cell receptor (beta chain). Its matching antigen is unknown. The protocol was immunoSEQ multiplex PCR, while the TCRdb copy is restricted to in-frame clones and leaves out a portion. This table holds about 110,000 clones, 85% to 95% found once. The CDR3 extends over 18 amino acids. V shed 1 base, J shed 3 bases, and the junction held 16 bases outside the gene matches. Germline lookup yields CDR1 GTSNPN and CDR2 SVGIG (reference sequence). These data originate in a study of graft-versus-host responses after intestinal transplantation. Overall study context: Recipients obtained multivisceral, liver-intestinal, or isolated intestinal transplants. Anti-thymocyte globulin served as induction for all recipients, who then took tacrolimus and steroids for about 3 years.

The source is a human donor who was the organ donor for an intestinal transplant. This rearrangement joins TRBV30 to TRBJ2-3; 7 positions match TRBD2. Source: unstimulated CD8+ T cells sorted from spleen or lymph node cells, taken before transplant. The CDR3 DNA reads TGTGCCTGGAGTGGATTTTCGAGGGCGGGAGATGGGACAGATACGCAGTATTTT. The encoded protein is CAWSGFSRAGDGTDTQYF.